Listed here are 23 T cell receptor beta chains from one sample, sequenced in a study of neurological immune-mediated disorders. TCRdb redid the calling of the 5' RACE reads with MiXCR, one entry per CDR3 protein. The table shows roughly 59,000 distinct CDR3 sequences, with around 5.1% occurring only once. Sequences were obtained from PBMCs. All receptors come from a human donor with multiple sclerosis. The donor label of this sample is uncertain.

This clonotype was counted at least ten times. V and J are TRBV10-3 and TRBJ1-5; 7 bases map to TRBD1. There are 14 residues in the CDR3. CDR1 and CDR2 (germline): ENHRY, SYGVKD. J was trimmed by 2 bases and V by 6 bases; bases with no gene match: 4. For the CDR3, the DNA is TGTGCCATCAGCGGAGGGACAGGCAATCAGCCCCAGCATTTT. Amino acids: CAISGGTGNQPQHF.

This clonotype was seen ten or more times. The rearrangement uses TRBV2 and TRBJ2-6; TRBD1 matches 10 bases. CDR1 and CDR2 (germline): SNHLY, FYNNEI. This CDR3 contains 16 residues. With 7 bases clipped from V and 4 bases from J, the junction kept 7 bases outside the gene matches. The CDR3: CASMGQGRSGANVLTF. CDR3 in DNA: TGTGCCAGCATGGGACAGGGGAGATCCGGGGCCAACGTCCTGACTTTC.

The chain links TRBV25-1 to TRBJ2-1, with D possibly being TRBD1 (6 bases). The V gene lost 9 bases and the J gene lost 0 bases, with 18 bases spanning the gap. Germline CDR1 MGHDK, CDR2 SYGVNS. CDR3 length equals 16 residues. The CDR3 DNA reads TGTGCCAGTAGCATTCCACAGGGCAGCTCCTACAATGAGCAGTTCTTC. Residues: CASSIPQGSSYNEQFF.

This clonotype occurred many times. The J gene is TRBJ1-1, the V gene TRBV5-1, with TRBD1 identical over 10 bases. This CDR3 has 17 residues. V was pared by 4 bases and J by 3 bases, with 12 bases of the junction left unmatched. Germline V gene sequence: CDR1 SGHRS, CDR2 YFSETQ. CDR3 residues: CASSLAGQGFMDTEAFF. CDR3 DNA sequence: TGCGCCAGCAGCCTAGCGGGACAGGGGTTTATGGACACTGAAGCTTTCTTT. The variable domain in full, with the rest retrieved from reference TRBV5-1 and TRBJ1-1, is KAGVTQTPRYLIKTRGQQVTLSCSPISGHRSVSWYQQTPGQGLQFLFEYFSETQRNKGNFPGRFSGRQFSNSRSEMNVSTLELGDSALYLCASSLAGQGFMDTEAFFGQGTRLTVV.

Ten or more counts support this clonotype. The chain employs TRBV7-2 and TRBJ1-1; D is uncertain. The V end lost 3 bases, the J end lost 1 base, and 18 bases lay between the germline ends. This CDR3 region has 17 residues. Germline V CDR1 and CDR2: SGHTA, FQGNSA. As DNA, the CDR3 is TGTGCCAGCAGCTTCCGGGCCTTAGACGCCCGGAACACTGAAGCTTTCTTT. Protein sequence: CASSFRALDARNTEAFF.

This clonotype was picked up many times. J is TRBJ2-5 and V is TRBV6-5, with TRBD2 as a possible D gene (7 bases). There are 13 residues in the CDR3. V was pared by 7 bases and J by 6 bases, with 15 bases between. Germline V gives CDR1 MNHEY, CDR2 SVGAGI. The CDR3 coding sequence is TGTGCCAGCATAGGGGGGGGGCGACAGACCCAGTACTTC. Its protein product is CASIGGGRQTQYF.

This clonotype showed up many times. This rearrangement joins TRBV5-1 to TRBJ2-1, with a tentative D call TRBD2 (6 bases). The ends were cut back, 4 bases at V and 0 bases at J, with 20 bases in the middle. This CDR3 has 18 amino acids. Germline CDR1 is SGHRS and CDR2 is YFSETQ. Here the CDR3 DNA reads TGCGCCAGCAGCCCCGGGGGTCGGGTCCTTGGCTCCTACAATGAGCAGTTCTTC. The encoded protein is CASSPGGRVLGSYNEQFF.

This clonotype was counted ten times or more. The chain has TRBV9 and TRBJ1-1, with TRBD1 matching 8 bases. Germline V gene lookup returns CDR1 SGDLS and CDR2 YYNGEE. The V and J ends lost 3 bases and 5 bases, in that order; junction bases with no gene match: 9. This CDR3 region has 15 residues. CDR3 nucleotides: TGTGCCAGCAGCGAGCAAGGGACAGGCATTACTGAAGCTTTCTTT. Translating it yields CASSEQGTGITEAFF.

The sample holds many counts of this clonotype. The chain has TRBV5-5 and TRBJ1-5, with TRBD1 as a possible D gene (6 bases). V lost 0 bases and J 5 bases, leaving 6 bases between the germline ends. Germline CDR1 and CDR2: SGHKS and YYEKEE (reference sequence). This CDR3 has 13 residues. CDR3 amino acids: CASSLDRDQPQHF. Here the CDR3 DNA reads TGTGCCAGCAGCTTGGACAGGGATCAGCCCCAGCATTTT. Full variable domain (missing parts from reference TRBV5-5 and TRBJ1-5): DAGVTQSPTHLIKTRGQQVTLRCSPISGHKSVSWYQQVLGQGPQFIFQYYEKEERGRGNFPDRFSARQFPNYSSELNVNALLLGDSALYLCASSLDRDQPQHFGDGTRLSIL.

The sample holds many counts of this clonotype. The V call is TRBV12-3 or TRBV12-4, the J call TRBJ2-4; 9 bases agree with TRBD1. The CDR3 has 15 amino acids. The V segment lost 3 bases and the J segment 4 bases; nucleotides outside the gene matches: 4. The CDR3 here is CASSFLGTGKNIQYF. The DNA of the CDR3 is TGTGCCAGCAGTTTTCTTGGGACAGGGAAAAACATTCAGTACTTC.

This clonotype was detected ten times or more. V and J are TRBV15 and TRBJ2-3; no firm D call. There are 13 residues in the CDR3. The V and J ends lost 0 bases and 4 bases respectively, with 5 bases between them. The germline CDR1 and CDR2 sequences are LNHNV and YYDKDF (reference sequence). CDR3 nucleotide sequence: TGTGCCACCAGCAGAGATGAGGCAGATACGCAGTATTTT. It translates to CATSRDEADTQYF.

This clonotype was detected many times. The chain uses TRBV5-1 and TRBJ2-3; D gene unclear. CDR3 length equals 15 residues. Germline V gene lookup returns CDR1 SGHRS and CDR2 YFSETQ. V was pared by 4 bases and J by 1 base, with 13 bases between. The CDR3: CASSKTVSGTDTQYF. CDR3 nucleotides: TGCGCCAGCAGCAAAACCGTGAGCGGCACAGATACGCAGTATTTT.

This clonotype was recorded many times. V usage is TRBV11-2 and J usage is TRBJ1-6, with D uncertain. The V and J ends lost 2 bases and 8 bases respectively, with 7 bases between them. The CDR3 sequence is 13 residues long. The V gene's germline CDR1 is SGHAT and CDR2 FQNNGV. The CDR3 region has the DNA TGTGCCAGCAGCTTAAGAAGGGATTCACCCCTCCACTTT. It codes for CASSLRRDSPLHF.

The V and J genes are TRBV10-3 and TRBJ2-7; D may be TRBD1 (6 bases). Germline V gives CDR1 ENHRY, CDR2 SYGVKD. CDR3 size: 13 residues. The CDR3 DNA sequence: TGTAACATCAACGTCGCAGGGGAAGACGAGCAGTACTTC. Translating gives CNINVAGEDEQYF.

This clonotype was observed at least ten times. The chain carries TRBV29-1 and TRBJ1-3, with D hard to call. The CDR3 loop spans 13 amino acids. Trimming shortened V by 7 bases and J by 5 bases, and 15 bases separated the two germline ends. Germline V gives CDR1 SQVTM, CDR2 ANQGSEA. CDR3 sequence (DNA): TGCAGCGCCGTACGGCCCGACCGAAACACCATATATTTT. Its protein product is CSAVRPDRNTIYF. The whole variable domain, remainder taken from reference TRBV29-1 and TRBJ1-3, is SAVISQKPSRDICQRGTSLTIQCQVDSQVTMMFWYRQQPGQSLTLIATANQGSEATYESGFVIDKFPISRPNLTFSTLTVSNMSPEDSSIYLCSAVRPDRNTIYFGEGSWLTVV.

This clonotype was detected many times. V usage is TRBV29-1 and J usage is TRBJ1-1; D is unclear. Trimming pared 4 bases from V and 6 bases from J, leaving 12 bases between. This CDR3 is 12 amino acids long. Germline CDR1 and CDR2: SQVTM and ANQGSEA. The CDR3: CSVVRPSSEAFF. CDR3 DNA sequence: TGCAGCGTTGTAAGGCCCTCGTCTGAAGCTTTCTTT.

In this sample, this clonotype turned up many times. The chain uses TRBV10-2 and TRBJ1-1; unclear D gene. Deletions cut 6 bases from V and 7 bases from J, with 9 bases between. The CDR3 length is 11 residues. Germline values: CDR1 WSHSY, CDR2 SAAADI. The CDR3: CASSRRDEAFF. CDR3 nucleotide sequence: TGCGCCAGCAGCCGACGGGATGAAGCTTTCTTT.

This clonotype showed up many times. The chain couples TRBV20-1 to TRBJ2-7; D call uncertain. The CDR3 has 12 residues. Germline loops: CDR1 DFQATT, CDR2 SNEGSKA (reference sequence). V was shortened by 3 bases and J by 1 base, with 7 bases between the two germline ends. CDR3 in amino acids: CSASQTSYEQYF. In DNA, the CDR3 is TGCAGTGCTAGCCAGACTTCCTACGAGCAGTACTTC.

This clonotype was counted ten times or more. The genes are TRBV6-6 and TRBJ1-5, with 9 positions matching TRBD1. The CDR3 sequence is 14 residues long. V shed 5 bases and J 5 bases; nucleotides not matched to a gene: 4. Germline lookup yields CDR1 MNHNY and CDR2 SVGAGI (reference sequence). CDR3 DNA sequence: TGTGCCAGCAGTCCTCGGACAGGGGATCAGCCCCAGCATTTT. Amino acids: CASSPRTGDQPQHF.

This clonotype was seen repeatedly, ten times or more. V gene TRBV6-5 combines with J gene TRBJ1-1; no clear D gene. Trimming removed 4 bases at V and 2 bases at J, with 8 bases between. The germline V gene encodes CDR1 MNHEY and CDR2 SVGAGI. This CDR3 is 13 amino acids long. Here the CDR3 DNA reads TGTGCCAGCAGTTTTAATATTAACACTGAAGCTTTCTTT. It yields the protein CASSFNINTEAFF.

In its sample, this clonotype was seen many times. This rearrangement joins TRBV6-5 to TRBJ2-7; 7 bases map to TRBD1. After removal of 7 bases from V and 1 base from J, the junction contained 10 bases not matched to a gene. The CDR3 loop spans 15 amino acids. From germline, CDR1 is MNHEY and CDR2 SVGAGI. CDR3 sequence (DNA): TGTGCCAGCATCTCTAACAGACAGGGATCCTACGAGCAGTACTTC. It codes for CASISNRQGSYEQYF.

This clonotype was seen ten or more times. This rearrangement joins TRBV7-2 to TRBJ2-7, with TRBD2 identical over 12 bases. Trimming cost V 4 bases and J 0 bases; bases outside gene matches: 13. The CDR3 extends over 19 amino acids. In germline, CDR1 is SGHTA, CDR2 FQGNSA. This CDR3 is CASSSWGTSGFTGSYEQYF. In DNA, the CDR3 is TGTGCCAGCAGCTCCTGGGGGACTAGCGGGTTTACCGGCTCCTACGAGCAGTACTTC.

This clonotype appeared many times. A much bigger clone sits one base away, suggesting this may be a read error. CDR3 residues: CVIAGDQGTGSNEQYF. The CDR3 nucleotides read TGTGTCATCGCAGGGGATCAAGGGACAGGGTCAAACGAGCAGTACTTC. The chain recombines TRBV10-3 with TRBJ2-7; 9 nucleotides align to TRBD1. Germline-derived CDR1 and CDR2 are ENHRY and SYGVKD. The CDR3 is 16 residues long.